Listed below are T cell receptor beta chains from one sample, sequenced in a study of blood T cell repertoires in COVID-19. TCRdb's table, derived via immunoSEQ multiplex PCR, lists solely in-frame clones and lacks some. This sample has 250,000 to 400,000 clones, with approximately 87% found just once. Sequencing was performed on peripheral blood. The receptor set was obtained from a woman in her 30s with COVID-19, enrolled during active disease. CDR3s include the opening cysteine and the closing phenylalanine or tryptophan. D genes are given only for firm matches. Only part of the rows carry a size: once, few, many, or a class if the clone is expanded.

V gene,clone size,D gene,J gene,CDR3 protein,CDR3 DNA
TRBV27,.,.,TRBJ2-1,CASNPVDSSYNEQFF,TGTGCCAGCAACCCGGTGGACAGCTCCTACAATGAGCAGTTCTTC
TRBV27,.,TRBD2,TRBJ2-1,CASSLAGVVVDYNEQFF,TGTGCCAGCTCCCTAGCGGGAGTAGTAGTAGATTACAATGAGCAGTTCTTC
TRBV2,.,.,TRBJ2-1,CASSVFGTYNEQFF,TGTGCCAGCAGTGTCTTTGGCACCTACAATGAGCAGTTCTTC
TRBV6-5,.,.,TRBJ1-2,CASSYERGYGYTF,TGTGCCAGCAGTTACGAGCGGGGCTATGGCTACACCTTC
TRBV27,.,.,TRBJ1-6,CASGGINNSPLHF,TGTGCCAGCGGGGGGATTAATAATTCACCCCTCCACTTT
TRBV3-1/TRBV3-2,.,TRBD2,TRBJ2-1,CASSQAAAGGRGINEQFF,TGTGCCAGCAGCCAAGCCGCGGCCGGTGGGAGGGGTATCAATGAGCAGTTCTTC
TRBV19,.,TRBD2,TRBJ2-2,CASSIGLAAQNTGELFF,TGTGCCAGTAGTATAGGCCTAGCGGCCCAGAACACCGGGGAGCTGTTTTTT
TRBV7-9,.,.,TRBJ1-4,CASSQQGEKLFF,TGTGCCAGCAGCCAGCAGGGGGAAAAACTGTTTTTT
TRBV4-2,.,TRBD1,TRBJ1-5,CASSQAMDRGQPQHF,TGTGCCAGCAGCCAGGCTATGGACAGGGGCCAGCCCCAGCATTTT
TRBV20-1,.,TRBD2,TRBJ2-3,CSASAVRGGTDTQYF,TGCAGTGCTAGTGCGGTTCGGGGAGGGACAGATACGCAGTATTTT
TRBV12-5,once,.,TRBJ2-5,CASDPRDNQETQYF,TGTGCTAGTGACCCACGGGACAACCAAGAGACCCAGTACTTC
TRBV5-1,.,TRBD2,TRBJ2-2,CASSPERGIRGELFF,TGCGCCAGCAGCCCCGAGCGGGGGATCCGCGGGGAGCTGTTTTTT
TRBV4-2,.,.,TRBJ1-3,CASSQGASSGNTIYF,TGTGCCAGCAGCCAAGGGGCCAGCTCTGGAAACACCATATATTTT
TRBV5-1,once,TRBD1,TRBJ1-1,CASSLWTGSNTEAFF,TGCGCCAGCAGCTTGTGGACAGGGAGTAACACTGAAGCTTTCTTT
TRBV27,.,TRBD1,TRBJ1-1,CASRSTGGTEAFF,TGTGCCAGCAGGTCGACAGGGGGCACTGAAGCTTTCTTT
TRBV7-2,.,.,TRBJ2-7,CASSHAGRGAGYEQYF,TGTGCCAGCAGCCACGCAGGCAGGGGGGCAGGCTACGAGCAGTACTTC
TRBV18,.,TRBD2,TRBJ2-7,CASSPRTSGAYEQYF,TGTGCCAGCTCACCTCGGACTAGCGGAGCATACGAGCAGTACTTC
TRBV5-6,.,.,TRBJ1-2,CASSLGFHEGYGYTF,TGTGCCAGCAGCTTGGGGTTCCATGAGGGATATGGCTACACCTTC
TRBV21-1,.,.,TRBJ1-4,CTGFNEKLFF,TGTACCGGTTTTAATGAAAAACTGTTTTTT
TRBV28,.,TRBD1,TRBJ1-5,CASTDGTGTYSNQPQHF,TGTGCCAGCACTGACGGGACAGGAACTTATAGCAATCAGCCCCAGCATTTT
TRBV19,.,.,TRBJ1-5,CASSILSNSNQPQHF,TGTGCCAGTAGTATCTTGTCTAATAGCAATCAGCCCCAGCATTTT
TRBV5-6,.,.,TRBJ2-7,CASSLGQGLYEQYF,TGTGCCAGCAGCTTGGGACAGGGACTCTACGAGCAGTACTTC
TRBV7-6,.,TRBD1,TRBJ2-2,CASSLQGAAGELFF,TGTGCCAGCAGCTTACAGGGGGCCGCCGGGGAGCTGTTTTTT
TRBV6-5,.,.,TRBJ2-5,CASVRTAQETQYF,TGTGCCAGCGTCCGGACAGCCCAAGAGACCCAGTACTTC
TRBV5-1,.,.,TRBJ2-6,CASSLGPVTGANVLTF,TGCGCCAGCAGCTTGGGCCCAGTGACTGGGGCCAACGTCCTGACTTTC
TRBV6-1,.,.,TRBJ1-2,CASSQEQVDGYTF,TGTGCCAGCAGTCAAGAACAGGTAGACGGCTACACCTTC
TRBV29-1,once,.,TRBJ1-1,CSIRGSMNTEAFF,TGCAGCATCCGGGGAAGCATGAACACTGAAGCTTTCTTT
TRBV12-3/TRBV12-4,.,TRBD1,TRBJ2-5,CASSNDRDVYF,TGTGCCAGCAGCAACGACAGGGACGTGTACTTC
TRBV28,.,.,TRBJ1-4,CASAPGGIEEKLFF,TGTGCCAGCGCCCCGGGGGGTATTGAAGAAAAACTGTTTTTT
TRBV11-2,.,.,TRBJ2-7,CASSPITGSPASEQYF,TGTGCCAGCAGCCCGATCACGGGGAGCCCTGCTTCCGAGCAGTACTTC
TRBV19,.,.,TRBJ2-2,CASSSDRDYYTGELFF,TGTGCCAGTAGCTCGGACAGGGACTATTACACCGGGGAGCTGTTTTTT
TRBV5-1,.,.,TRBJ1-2,CASSLAISAGAYGYTF,TGCGCCAGCAGCTTGGCCATCTCGGCAGGGGCCTATGGCTACACCTTC
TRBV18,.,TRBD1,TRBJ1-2,CASSPETGVGYGYTF,TGTGCCAGCTCACCGGAGACAGGGGTCGGCTATGGCTACACCTTC
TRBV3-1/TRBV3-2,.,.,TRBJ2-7,CASSQGLGTDSYEQYF,TGTGCCAGCAGCCAAGGCCTGGGGACTGATTCCTACGAGCAGTACTTC
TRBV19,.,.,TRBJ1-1,CASRPQQANTEAFF,TGTGCCAGTCGTCCACAGCAGGCCAACACTGAAGCTTTCTTT
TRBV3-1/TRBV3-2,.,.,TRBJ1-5,CASSTDRSNQPQHF,TGTGCCAGCAGCACCGACAGGAGCAATCAGCCCCAGCATTTT
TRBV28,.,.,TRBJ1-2,CASENYSPNYGYTF,TGTGCCAGCGAAAACTACTCCCCTAACTATGGCTACACCTTC
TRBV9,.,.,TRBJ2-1,CASSPRDRSYNEQFF,TGTGCCAGCAGCCCGCGGGACAGATCCTACAATGAGCAGTTCTTC
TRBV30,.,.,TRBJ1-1,CAWSRENTEAFF,TGTGCCTGGAGCAGGGAAAACACTGAAGCTTTCTTT
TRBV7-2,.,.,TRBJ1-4,CASSLTQVYPSTNEKLFF,TGTGCCAGCAGCTTAACACAGGTCTATCCCTCAACTAATGAAAAACTGTTTTTT
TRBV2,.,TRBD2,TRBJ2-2,CASRPGAGGTGELFF,TGTGCCAGCAGGCCGGGGGCGGGAGGGACCGGGGAGCTGTTTTTT
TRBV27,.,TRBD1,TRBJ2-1,CASRVGDSSSNEQFF,TGTGCCAGCAGGGTGGGGGACAGTTCTTCTAATGAGCAGTTCTTC
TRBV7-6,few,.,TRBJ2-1,CASSFDGNLLQGDEQFF,TGTGCCAGCAGCTTCGACGGAAACTTGCTCCAGGGCGATGAGCAGTTCTTC
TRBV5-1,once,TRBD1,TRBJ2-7,CASSLGGTANYEQYF,TGCGCCAGCAGCTTGGGAGGGACAGCCAACTACGAGCAGTACTTC
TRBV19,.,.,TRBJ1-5,CASSITRTGGSNQPQHF,TGTGCCAGTAGTATCACCCGGACGGGGGGGAGCAATCAGCCCCAGCATTTT
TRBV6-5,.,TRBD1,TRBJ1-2,CASRYRDRDGYTF,TGTGCCAGCCGGTACCGGGACAGGGACGGCTACACCTTC
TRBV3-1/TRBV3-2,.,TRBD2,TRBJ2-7,CASSPTGGLREQYF,TGTGCCAGCAGCCCCACGGGGGGTCTCCGCGAGCAGTACTTC
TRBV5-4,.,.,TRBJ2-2,CASSSPDGSGLTGELFF,TGTGCCAGCAGCTCTCCGGACGGGAGCGGGCTCACCGGGGAGCTGTTTTTT
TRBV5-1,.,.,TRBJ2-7,CASSVDIDEQYF,TGCGCCAGCAGCGTTGACATCGACGAGCAGTACTTC